Listed below are T cell receptor beta chains from one sample, sequenced in a study of cytomegalovirus exposure and HLA in healthy donors. Profiled with immunoSEQ multiplex PCR; TCRdb holds only in-frame clones, not every one. Here the sample spans 30,000 to 35,000 clones, 80% being singletons. Sequencing was carried out using PBMCs. These receptors all come from a male donor in good health and CMV-seronegative. Each CDR3 is given with its conserved first and last residue. A D gene is named only where the DNA matches it firmly. Only part of the rows carry a size: once, few, many, or a class if the clone is expanded.

>16|NA|TRBD1|TRBJ1-4|TRBV4-2
CASSQGEQGAGEKLFF
TGTGCCAGCAGCCAAGGAGAACAGGGGGCAGGAGAAAAACTGTTTTTT
>14|NA|TRBD1|TRBJ1-1|TRBV10-3
CAISPGQWNTEAFF
TGTGCCATCAGCCCGGGACAGTGGAACACTGAAGCTTTCTTT
>14|NA|NA|TRBJ1-2|TRBV4-2
CASSRDAAGESYTF
TGTGCCAGCAGCCGGGACGCTGCGGGGGAGAGCTACACCTTC
>15|NA|TRBD1|TRBJ1-3|TRBV6-1
CASRWTGTSGNTIYF
TGTGCCAGCAGATGGACAGGTACCTCTGGAAACACCATATATTTT
>16|NA|TRBD1|TRBJ1-5|TRBV5-1
CASSLGPGGESQPQHF
TGCGCCAGCAGCTTGGGTCCAGGGGGAGAGAGTCAGCCCCAGCATTTT
>11|NA|NA|TRBJ1-2|TRBV20-1
CSATRGYGYTF
TGCAGTGCAACTCGGGGCTATGGCTACACCTTC
>16|NA|TRBD2|TRBJ2-1|TRBV7-9
CASSTRLAGAYNEQFF
TGTGCCAGCAGCACCCGACTAGCGGGAGCTTACAATGAGCAGTTCTTC
>15|NA|TRBD1|TRBJ2-5|TRBV29-1
CSVDADRGNEETQYF
TGCAGCGTTGACGCGGACAGGGGCAATGAAGAGACCCAGTACTTC
>18|NA|NA|TRBJ2-5|TRBV10-3
CAISESMDLGAGEETQYF
TGTGCCATCAGTGAGTCGATGGATTTGGGGGCCGGAGAAGAGACCCAGTACTTC
>14|NA|NA|TRBJ1-2|TRBV10-3
CAISDTRKNYGYTF
TGTGCCATCAGCGACACAAGAAAGAACTATGGCTACACCTTC
>8|NA|NA|TRBJ1-2|TRBV19
CASWKTPF
TGTGCCAGTTGGAAGACACCCTTC
>14|NA|NA|TRBJ1-2|TRBV30
CAWGQGRPAYGYTF
TGTGCCTGGGGCCAGGGTAGACCTGCTTATGGCTACACCTTC
>15|NA|TRBD2|TRBJ2-5|TRBV2
CASTFSGGLQETQYF
TGTGCCAGCACCTTTAGCGGGGGACTCCAAGAGACCCAGTACTTC
>13|NA|NA|TRBJ1-1|TRBV5-1
CASSLSMNTEAFF
TGCGCCAGCAGCTTGTCAATGAACACTGAAGCTTTCTTT
>13|NA|TRBD1|TRBJ2-7|TRBV6-5
CASSPGTGYEQYF
TGTGCCAGCAGCCCCGGGACAGGCTACGAGCAGTACTTC
>11|NA|NA|TRBJ2-7|TRBV7-8
CASSLAEVQYF
TGTGCCAGCAGCTTAGCGGAGGTGCAGTACTTC
>14|NA|TRBD1|TRBJ2-5|TRBV9
CASSGTGGGGTQYF
TGTGCCAGCAGCGGAACAGGGGGTGGTGGGACCCAGTACTTC
>16|few|NA|TRBJ2-3|TRBV5-1
CASSSRGTASTDTQYF
TGCGCCAGCAGCTCACGGGGGACGGCTAGCACAGATACGCAGTATTTT
>15|NA|NA|TRBJ1-5|TRBV2
CASSEALSGYQPQHF
TGTGCCAGCAGTGAAGCGCTGTCAGGGTATCAGCCCCAGCATTTT
>12|NA|NA|TRBJ2-7|TRBV21-1
CASSGTGYEQYF
TGTGCCAGCTCCGGGACAGGATACGAGCAGTACTTC
>16|NA|NA|TRBJ1-2|TRBV5-4
CASSLQGLPENYGYTF
TGTGCCAGCAGCTTGCAGGGACTGCCAGAGAACTATGGCTACACCTTC
>16|NA|TRBD2|TRBJ2-1|TRBV10-1
CASSESIGGAYNEQFF
TGCGCCAGCAGTGAGTCTATCGGGGGGGCCTACAATGAGCAGTTCTTC
>15|once|TRBD1|TRBJ2-7|TRBV4-3
CASSQGQGKSYEQYF
TGCGCCAGCAGCCAAGGACAGGGTAAATCCTACGAGCAGTACTTC
>15|few|TRBD1|TRBJ1-3|TRBV30
CAWGQGAGSGNTIYF
TGTGCCTGGGGACAGGGGGCAGGCTCTGGAAACACCATATATTTT